This T cell receptor beta chain was sequenced for a study of blood T cell repertoires in COVID-19. Trimming took 3 bases from V and 0 from J; bases not matched to a gene: 3. Germline-derived CDR1 and CDR2 are SGHRS and YFSETQ. The CDR3 is 16 residues long. Enrolled during active infection, Seattle patients were then followed longitudinally. Here immunoSEQ multiplex PCR was the method, and the copy in TCRdb shows in-frame clones only, minus some. This repertoire shows roughly 200,000 clones, around 80% found once; its top ten account for 10%. Input material: peripheral blood. The source is a woman aged 80 or older with COVID-19, enrolled during active disease. The J gene is TRBJ2-3, the V gene TRBV5-1, with TRBD2 matching 11 bases. CDR3 DNA sequence: TGCGCCAGCAGCTCCCTAGCGGGGGGTAGCACAGATACGCAGTATTTT. It is translated as CASSSLAGGSTDTQYF.